The rows below give T cell receptor beta chains drawn from one sample of a study of blood T cell repertoires in COVID-19. Measured with immunoSEQ multiplex PCR; TCRdb has only the in-frame clones, and not every one. This table has over 200,000 clones, just over 85% appearing once. Sequenced sample: PBMCs or T cells enriched from blood (not recorded which). All receptors come from a man younger than 35 who had recovered from COVID-19. The CDR3 runs from the conserved cysteine through the conserved F or W. D genes are given only for firm matches. Clone size is stated in some rows and not others, as once, few, many or a class when expanded.

V gene,D gene,J gene,clone size,CDR3 DNA,CDR3 protein
TRBV28,-,TRBJ1-3,-,TGTGCCAGCGGACTGGGGGCAGGCCGTGGCTCTGGAAACACCATATATTTT,CASGLGAGRGSGNTIYF
TRBV7-2,TRBD1,TRBJ1-2,-,TGTGCCAGCAGCCCACAGGGGTCTAACTATGGCTACACCTTC,CASSPQGSNYGYTF
TRBV20-1,-,TRBJ1-4,-,TGCAGTGTAGGGGGAAATGAAAAACTGTTTTTT,CSVGGNEKLFF
TRBV7-8,TRBD1,TRBJ1-6,once,TGTGCCAGCAGCTTAGGGGGACAGTATAATTCACCCCTCCACTTT,CASSLGGQYNSPLHF
TRBV27,-,TRBJ1-2,-,TGTGCCAGCAGCCCTATCGGGACAACTAACTATGGCTACACCTTC,CASSPIGTTNYGYTF
TRBV5-1,-,TRBJ1-1,-,TGCGCCAGCAGGAACCCCAGGGAATCGGGTGAAGCTTTCTTT,CASRNPRESGEAFF
TRBV19,-,TRBJ1-3,-,TGTGCCAGTAGGAGGGAGATCTCTGGAAACACCATATATTTT,CASRREISGNTIYF
TRBV5-1,TRBD1,TRBJ2-2,many,TGCGCCAGCAGCCTGGGGGACAGACACACCGGGGAGCTGTTTTTT,CASSLGDRHTGELFF
TRBV3-1/TRBV3-2,TRBD2,TRBJ2-7,-,TGTGCCAGCAGCCAAGATAGTCTAGCGGGAGCTATGGGAATGGGGGAGCAGTACTTC,CASSQDSLAGAMGMGEQYF
TRBV10-1,TRBD1,TRBJ2-3,-,TGCGCCAGCAGTGAATTAGGGGCAGGGGGCCCCGATACGCAGTATTTT,CASSELGAGGPDTQYF